This record looks at one TCR beta chain sequence and its context. Original processing notes: Amplifying reference gene primers gave estimates of nucleated cell counts. The assay was immunoSEQ multiplex PCR, and TCRdb's table has in-frame clones only and misses some. D and trimming come from the DNA, and the V and J calls and clone size come from that table. The sample has around 130,000 clones, 82% seen once. This specimen belongs to a study of blood T cell repertoires in COVID-19. Study-wide background: Researchers got acute and convalescent COVID-19 samples from the United States, Italy and Spain. PBMCs, B-cell-depleted T cells, or T cells were the source of the cDNA or gDNA that made up the material.

Sequenced sample: peripheral blood. This receptor was taken from an elderly woman with acute or convalescent COVID-19.

The CDR3 DNA is TGTGCCACCCAGCTTAGGGACAGGGGGCACTTGAGCACAGATACGCAGTATTTT. Encoded protein: CATQLRDRGHLSTDTQYF. The V call is TRBV10-3, the J call TRBJ2-3; TRBD1 matches 12 bases. The CDR3 consists of 18 residues. V shed 10 bases, J shed 0 bases, and the junction held 14 bases outside the gene matches. Germline V gene lookup returns CDR1 ENHRY and CDR2 SYGVKD.